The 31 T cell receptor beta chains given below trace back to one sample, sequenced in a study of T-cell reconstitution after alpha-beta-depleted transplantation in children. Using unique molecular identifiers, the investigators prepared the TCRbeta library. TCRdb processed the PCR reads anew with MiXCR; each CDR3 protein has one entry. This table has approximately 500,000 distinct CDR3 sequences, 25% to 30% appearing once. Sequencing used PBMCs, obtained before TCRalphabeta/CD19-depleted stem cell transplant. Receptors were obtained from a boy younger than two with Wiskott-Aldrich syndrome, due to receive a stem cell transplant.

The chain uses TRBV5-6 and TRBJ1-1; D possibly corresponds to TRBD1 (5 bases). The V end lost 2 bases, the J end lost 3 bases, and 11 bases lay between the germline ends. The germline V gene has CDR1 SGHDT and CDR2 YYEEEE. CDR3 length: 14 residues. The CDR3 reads CASSFQGRDTEAFF. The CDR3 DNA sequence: TGTGCCAGCAGCTTTCAGGGTAGAGACACTGAAGCTTTCTTT.

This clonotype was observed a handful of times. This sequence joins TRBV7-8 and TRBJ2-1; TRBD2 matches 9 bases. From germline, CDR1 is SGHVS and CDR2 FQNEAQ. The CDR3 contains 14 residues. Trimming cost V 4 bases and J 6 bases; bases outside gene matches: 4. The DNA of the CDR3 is TGTGCCAGCAGCTCCAGACTAGCGGCCAATGAGCAGTTCTTC. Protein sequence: CASSSRLAANEQFF. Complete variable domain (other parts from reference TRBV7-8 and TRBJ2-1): GAGVSQSPRYKVAKRGQDVALRCDPISGHVSLFWYQQALGQGPEFLTYFQNEAQLDKSGLPSDRFFAERPEGSVSTLKIQRTQQEDSAVYLCASSSRLAANEQFFGPGTRLTVL.

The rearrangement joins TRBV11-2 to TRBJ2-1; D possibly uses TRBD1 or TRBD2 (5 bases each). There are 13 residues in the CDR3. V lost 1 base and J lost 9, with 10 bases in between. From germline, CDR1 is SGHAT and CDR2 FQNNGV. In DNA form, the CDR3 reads TGTGCCAGCAGCTTAGGGGCAGGGAGTGAGCAGTTCTTC. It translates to CASSLGAGSEQFF. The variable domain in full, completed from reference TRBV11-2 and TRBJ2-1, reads EAGVAQSPRYKIIEKRQSVAFWCNPISGHATLYWYQQILGQGPKLLIQFQNNGVVDDSQLPKDRFSAERLKGVDSTLKIQPAKLEDSAVYLCASSLGAGSEQFFGPGTRLTVL.

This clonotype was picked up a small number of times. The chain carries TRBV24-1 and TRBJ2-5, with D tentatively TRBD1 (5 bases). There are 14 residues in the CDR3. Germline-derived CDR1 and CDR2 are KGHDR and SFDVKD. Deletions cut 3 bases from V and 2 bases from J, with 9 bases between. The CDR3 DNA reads TGTGCCACCAGTGATCCAGGGATTCAAGAGACCCAGTACTTC. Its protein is CATSDPGIQETQYF.

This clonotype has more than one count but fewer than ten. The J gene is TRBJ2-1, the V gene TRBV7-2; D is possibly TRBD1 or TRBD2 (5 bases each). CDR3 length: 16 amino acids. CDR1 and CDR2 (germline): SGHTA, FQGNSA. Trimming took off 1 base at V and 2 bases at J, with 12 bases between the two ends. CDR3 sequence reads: CASSLVPMGAYNEQFF. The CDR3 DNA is TGTGCCAGCAGCTTAGTACCTATGGGGGCCTACAATGAGCAGTTCTTC.

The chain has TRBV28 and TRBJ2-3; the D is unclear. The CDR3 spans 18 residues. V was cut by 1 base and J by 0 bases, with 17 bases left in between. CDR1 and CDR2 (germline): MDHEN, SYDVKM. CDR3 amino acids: CASSLSLIRLSSTDTQYF. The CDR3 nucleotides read TGTGCCAGCAGTTTATCCTTAATTAGACTTTCTAGCACAGATACGCAGTATTTT.

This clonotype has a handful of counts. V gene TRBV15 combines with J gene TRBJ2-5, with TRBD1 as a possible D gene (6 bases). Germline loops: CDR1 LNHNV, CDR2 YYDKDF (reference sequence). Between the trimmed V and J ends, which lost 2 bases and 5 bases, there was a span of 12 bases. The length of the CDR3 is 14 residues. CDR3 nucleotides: TGTGCCACCAGCAGAATTATCAGGGGCGAGACCCAGTACTTC. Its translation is CATSRIIRGETQYF.

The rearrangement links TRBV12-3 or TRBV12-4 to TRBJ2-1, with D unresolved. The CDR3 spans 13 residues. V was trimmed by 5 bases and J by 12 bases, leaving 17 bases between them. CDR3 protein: CASSPRNDGPQFF. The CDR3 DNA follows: TGTGCCAGCAGTCCACGAAATGACGGACCGCAGTTCTTC.

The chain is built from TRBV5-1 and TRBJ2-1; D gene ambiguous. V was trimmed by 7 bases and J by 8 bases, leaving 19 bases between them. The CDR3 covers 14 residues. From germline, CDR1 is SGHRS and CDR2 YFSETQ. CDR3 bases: TGCGCCAGCGCCGCCGGAGTCAGTGTCTATGAGCAGTTCTTC. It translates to CASAAGVSVYEQFF.

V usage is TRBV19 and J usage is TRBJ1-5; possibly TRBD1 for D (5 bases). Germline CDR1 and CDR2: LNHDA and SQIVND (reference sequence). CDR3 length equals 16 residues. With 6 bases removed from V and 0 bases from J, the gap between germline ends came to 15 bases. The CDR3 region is CASRQPQGASNQPQHF. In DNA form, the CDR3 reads TGTGCCAGTAGGCAACCCCAGGGTGCTAGCAATCAGCCCCAGCATTTT.

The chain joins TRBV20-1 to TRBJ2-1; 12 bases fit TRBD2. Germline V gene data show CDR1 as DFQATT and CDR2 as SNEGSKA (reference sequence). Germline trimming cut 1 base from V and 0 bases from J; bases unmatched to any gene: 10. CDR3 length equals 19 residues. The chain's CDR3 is CSARVPRLAGESSYNEQFF. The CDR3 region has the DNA TGCAGTGCTAGAGTCCCTAGACTAGCGGGAGAGAGCTCCTACAATGAGCAGTTCTTC.

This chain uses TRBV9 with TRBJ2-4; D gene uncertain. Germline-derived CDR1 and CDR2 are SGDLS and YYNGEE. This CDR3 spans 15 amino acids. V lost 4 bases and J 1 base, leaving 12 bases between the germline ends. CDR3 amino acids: CASSHDNLAKNIQYF. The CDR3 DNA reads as TGTGCCAGCAGCCATGACAACCTCGCCAAAAACATTCAGTACTTC. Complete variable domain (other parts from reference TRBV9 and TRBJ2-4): DSGVTQTPKHLITATGQRVTLRCSPRSGDLSVYWYQQSLDQGLQFLIQYYNGEERAKGNILERFSAQQFPDLHSELNLSSLELGDSALYFCASSHDNLAKNIQYFGAGTRLSVL.

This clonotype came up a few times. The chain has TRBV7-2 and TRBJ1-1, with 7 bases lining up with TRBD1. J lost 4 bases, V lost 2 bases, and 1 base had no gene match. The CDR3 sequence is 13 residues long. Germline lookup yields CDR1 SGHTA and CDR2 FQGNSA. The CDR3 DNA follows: TGTGCCAGCAGCTTAAGGGGGCCCACTGAAGCTTTCTTT. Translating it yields CASSLRGPTEAFF.

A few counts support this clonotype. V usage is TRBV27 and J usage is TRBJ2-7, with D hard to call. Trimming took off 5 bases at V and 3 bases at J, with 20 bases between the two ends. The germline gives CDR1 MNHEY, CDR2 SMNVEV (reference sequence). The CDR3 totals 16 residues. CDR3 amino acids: CASSMESALPYYEQYF. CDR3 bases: TGTGCCAGCAGTATGGAGTCGGCCCTACCGTACTACGAGCAGTACTTC.

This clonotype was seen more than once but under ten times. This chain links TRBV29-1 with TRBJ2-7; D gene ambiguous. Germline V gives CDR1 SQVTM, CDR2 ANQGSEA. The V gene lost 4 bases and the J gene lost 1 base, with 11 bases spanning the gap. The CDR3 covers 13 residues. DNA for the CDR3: TGCAGCGTTGCCACCTCCGGATCCTACGAGCAGTACTTC. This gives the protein CSVATSGSYEQYF.

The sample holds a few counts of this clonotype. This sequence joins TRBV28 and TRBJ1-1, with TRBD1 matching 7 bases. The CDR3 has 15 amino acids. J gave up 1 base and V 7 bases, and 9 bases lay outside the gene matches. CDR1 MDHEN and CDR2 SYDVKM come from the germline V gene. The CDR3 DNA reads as TGTGCCAGCACCATCTCAAGACAGGGGAACACTGAAGCTTTCTTT. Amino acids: CASTISRQGNTEAFF.

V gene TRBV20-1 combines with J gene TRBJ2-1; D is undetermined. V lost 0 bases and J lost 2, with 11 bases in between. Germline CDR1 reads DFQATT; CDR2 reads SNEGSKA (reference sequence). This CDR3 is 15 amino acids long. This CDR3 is CSARDRILPYNEQFF. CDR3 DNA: TGCAGTGCTAGAGATCGCATATTGCCCTACAATGAGCAGTTCTTC.

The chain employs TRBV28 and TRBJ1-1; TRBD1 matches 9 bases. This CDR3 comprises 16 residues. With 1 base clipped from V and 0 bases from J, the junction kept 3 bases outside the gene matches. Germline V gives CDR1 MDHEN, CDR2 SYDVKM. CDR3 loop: CASSLFTGGMNTEAFF. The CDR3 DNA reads TGTGCCAGCAGTTTATTCACAGGGGGCATGAACACTGAAGCTTTCTTT.

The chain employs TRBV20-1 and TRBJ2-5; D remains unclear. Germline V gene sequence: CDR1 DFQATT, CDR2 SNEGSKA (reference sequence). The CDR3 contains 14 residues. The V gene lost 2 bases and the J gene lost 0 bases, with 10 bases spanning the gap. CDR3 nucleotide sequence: TGCAGTGCTAGACACCCGCTGTACCAAGAGACCCAGTACTTC. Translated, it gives CSARHPLYQETQYF.

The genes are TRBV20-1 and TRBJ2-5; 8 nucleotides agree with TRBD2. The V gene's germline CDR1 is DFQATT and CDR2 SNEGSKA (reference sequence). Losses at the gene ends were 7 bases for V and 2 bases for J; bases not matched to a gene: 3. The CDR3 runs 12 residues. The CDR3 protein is CSGQRGQETQYF. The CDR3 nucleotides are TGCAGTGGGCAGCGGGGGCAAGAGACCCAGTACTTC.

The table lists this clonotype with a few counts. CDR3 residues: CASSQDGGGELFF. CDR3 sequence (DNA): TGTGCCAGCAGCCAAGATGGTGGCGGGGAGCTGTTTTTT. The J gene is TRBJ2-2, the V gene TRBV3-1; no clear D gene. The ends were cut back, 0 bases at V and 7 bases at J, with 6 bases in the middle. Germline loops: CDR1 LGHDT, CDR2 YNNKEL (reference sequence). CDR3 length: 13 amino acids.

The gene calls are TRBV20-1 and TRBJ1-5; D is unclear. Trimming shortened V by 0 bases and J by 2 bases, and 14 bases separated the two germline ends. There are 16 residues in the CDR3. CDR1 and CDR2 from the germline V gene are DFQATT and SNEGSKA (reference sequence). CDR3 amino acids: CSARDLNSGRNQPQHF. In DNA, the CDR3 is TGCAGTGCTAGAGATCTGAACAGCGGGCGCAATCAGCCCCAGCATTTT.

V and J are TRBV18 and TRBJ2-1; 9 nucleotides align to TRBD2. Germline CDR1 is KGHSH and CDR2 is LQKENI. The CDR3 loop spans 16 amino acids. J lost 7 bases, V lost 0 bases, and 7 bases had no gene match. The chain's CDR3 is CASSPPSSGNVNEQFF. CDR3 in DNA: TGTGCCAGCTCACCACCGTCTAGCGGGAACGTAAATGAGCAGTTCTTC.

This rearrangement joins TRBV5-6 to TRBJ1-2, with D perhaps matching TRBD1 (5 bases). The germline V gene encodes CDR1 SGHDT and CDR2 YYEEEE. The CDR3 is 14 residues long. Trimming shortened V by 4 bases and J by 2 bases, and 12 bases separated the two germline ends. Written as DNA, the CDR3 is TGTGCCAGCAGCCGGACACGGGAAAACTATGGCTACACCTTC. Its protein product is CASSRTRENYGYTF.

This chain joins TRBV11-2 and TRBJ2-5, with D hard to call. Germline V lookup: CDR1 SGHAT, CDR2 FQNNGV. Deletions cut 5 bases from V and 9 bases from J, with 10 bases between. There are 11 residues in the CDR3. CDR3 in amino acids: CASSTQWAQYF. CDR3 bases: TGTGCCAGCAGCACCCAATGGGCCCAGTACTTC.

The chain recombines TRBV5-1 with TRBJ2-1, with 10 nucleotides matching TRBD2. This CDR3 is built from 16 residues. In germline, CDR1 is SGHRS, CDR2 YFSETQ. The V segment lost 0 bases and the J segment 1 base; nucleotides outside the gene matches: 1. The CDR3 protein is CASSLGSGRSYNEQFF. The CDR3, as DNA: TGCGCCAGCAGCTTGGGTAGCGGGAGGTCCTACAATGAGCAGTTCTTC.

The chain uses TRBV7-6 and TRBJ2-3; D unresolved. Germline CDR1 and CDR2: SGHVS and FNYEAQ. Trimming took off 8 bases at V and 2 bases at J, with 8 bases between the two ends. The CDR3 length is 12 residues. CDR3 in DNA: TGTGCCAGCGGACCTTACACAGATACGCAGTATTTT. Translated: CASGPYTDTQYF.

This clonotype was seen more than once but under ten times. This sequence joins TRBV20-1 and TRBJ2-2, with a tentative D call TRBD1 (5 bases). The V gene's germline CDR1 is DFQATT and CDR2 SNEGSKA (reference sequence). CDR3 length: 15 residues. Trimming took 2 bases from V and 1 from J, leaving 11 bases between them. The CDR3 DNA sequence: TGCAGTGCTAGACAGGGATTGTGGAACACCGGGGAGCTGTTTTTT. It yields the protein CSARQGLWNTGELFF.

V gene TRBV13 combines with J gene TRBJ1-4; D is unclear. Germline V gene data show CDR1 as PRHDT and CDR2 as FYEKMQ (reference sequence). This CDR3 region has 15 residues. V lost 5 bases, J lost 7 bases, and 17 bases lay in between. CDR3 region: CASSGRVRSSEKLFF. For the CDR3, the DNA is TGTGCCAGCAGCGGACGGGTGAGGTCAAGTGAAAAACTGTTTTTT. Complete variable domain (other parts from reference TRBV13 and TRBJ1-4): AAGVIQSPRHLIKEKRETATLKCYPIPRHDTVYWYQQGPGQDPQFLISFYEKMQSDKGSIPDRFSAQQFSDYHSELNMSSLELGDSALYFCASSGRVRSSEKLFFGSGTQLSVL.

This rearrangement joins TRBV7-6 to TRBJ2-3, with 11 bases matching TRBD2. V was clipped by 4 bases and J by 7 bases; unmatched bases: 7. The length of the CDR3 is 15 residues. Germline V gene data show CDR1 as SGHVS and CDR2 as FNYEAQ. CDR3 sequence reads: CASSSLAGEWNTQYF. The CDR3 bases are TGTGCCAGCAGCTCACTAGCGGGAGAGTGGAATACGCAGTATTTT.

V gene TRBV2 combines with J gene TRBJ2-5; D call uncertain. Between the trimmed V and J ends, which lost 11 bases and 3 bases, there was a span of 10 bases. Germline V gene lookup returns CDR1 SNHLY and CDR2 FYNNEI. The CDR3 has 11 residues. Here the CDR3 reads CAFCLEETQYF. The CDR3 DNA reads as TGTGCCTTCTGTTTAGAAGAGACCCAGTACTTC.